Presented here are 4 T cell receptor beta chains from one specimen sequenced in a study of T cell changes during pregnancy in multiple sclerosis. Assay used: immunoSEQ multiplex PCR; TCRdb lists only in-frame clones, some missing. The sample holds some 24,000 clones; around 86% are singletons and the top ten take approximately 0.98%. The sequencing used CD4+ T cells from peripheral blood mononuclear cells, collected in the second trimester of pregnancy. These receptors all come from a female donor in good health, enrolled as a control in a pregnancy study.

This clone was counted once. In nucleotides, the CDR3 is TGTGCCAGCAGTTTATGGGGCTACTCCGGACAGACCCCGACTGAGCAGTACTTC. As protein: CASSLWGYSGQTPTEQYF. This rearrangement joins TRBV27 to TRBJ2-7, with a possible D match to TRBD1 (6 bases). Trimming left V 1 base short and J 7 bases short, with 26 bases between. The CDR3 length is 18 residues. Germline V gives CDR1 MNHEY, CDR2 SMNVEV (reference sequence).

V and J are TRBV30 and TRBJ2-7, with 9 bases that match TRBD1. The junction had 13 bases not matched to a gene; V was cut back by 5 bases and J by 2 bases. Germline CDR1 is GTSNPN and CDR2 is SVGIG (reference sequence). This CDR3 is 16 amino acids long. CDR3: CAWRGQGRPFTYEQYF. The CDR3 bases are TGTGCCTGGCGGGGACAGGGCCGTCCGTTTACCTACGAGCAGTACTTC.

This chain connects TRBV29-1 to TRBJ2-7, with 11 bases that match TRBD1. This CDR3 contains 12 residues. Germline assignment: CDR1 SQVTM and CDR2 ANQGSEA. V shed 6 bases and J 5 bases; nucleotides not matched to a gene: 3. The CDR3 DNA reads as TGCAGCGTAGGACAGGGGGCGGACGAGCAGTACTTC. This gives the protein CSVGQGADEQYF.

The V and J genes are TRBV2 and TRBJ2-1; 8 bases line up with TRBD2. The germline gives CDR1 SNHLY, CDR2 FYNNEI. The length of the CDR3 is 16 residues. With V trimmed by 1 base and J by 4 bases, 6 bases remained unmatched. The CDR3 region is CASSEGGGLPYNEQFF. The CDR3 nucleotides are TGTGCCAGCAGTGAAGGCGGGGGGTTACCTTACAATGAGCAGTTCTTC. Based on the CDR3 plus reference TRBV2 and TRBJ2-1, the full variable domain is EPEVTQTPSHQVTQMGQEVILRCVPISNHLYFYWYRQILGQKVEFLVSFYNNEISEKSEIFDDQFSVERPDGSNFTLKIRSTKLEDSAMYFCASSEGGGLPYNEQFFGPGTRLTVL.